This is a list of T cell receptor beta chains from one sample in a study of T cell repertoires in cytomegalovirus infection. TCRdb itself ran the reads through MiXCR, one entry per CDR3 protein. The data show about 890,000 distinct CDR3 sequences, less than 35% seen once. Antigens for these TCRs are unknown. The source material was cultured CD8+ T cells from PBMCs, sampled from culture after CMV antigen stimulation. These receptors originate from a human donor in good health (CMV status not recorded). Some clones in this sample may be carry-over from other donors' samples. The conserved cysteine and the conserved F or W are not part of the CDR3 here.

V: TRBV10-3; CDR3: AISESVSEAF
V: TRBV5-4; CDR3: ASSSRGEGYKQY
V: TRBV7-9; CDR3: ASSSPSDWTSGNTIY
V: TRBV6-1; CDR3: ASVGQQETQY
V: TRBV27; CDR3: ASSPVRGDDEQY
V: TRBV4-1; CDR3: ASSQEDRSVSGANVLT
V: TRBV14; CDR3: ASSQLSNPLGELF
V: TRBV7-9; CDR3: ASSFRGAEAF
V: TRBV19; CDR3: ASSPLAASSYNEQF
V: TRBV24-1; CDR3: ATSQVGYDEQF
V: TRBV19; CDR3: VSMWNTGELF
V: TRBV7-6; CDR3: ASSLGDSSYNEQF
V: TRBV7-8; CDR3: ASSGYGSEQY
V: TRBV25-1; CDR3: ASSESLNQPQH
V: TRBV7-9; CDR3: ASSLAGFTGELF
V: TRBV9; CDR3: ASSLQGGNTDTQY
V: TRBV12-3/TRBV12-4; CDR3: ASSSLTGVGEKLF
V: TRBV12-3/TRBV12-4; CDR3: ASTVDRASNQPQH
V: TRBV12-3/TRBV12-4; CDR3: ASSPDRGLGYGYT
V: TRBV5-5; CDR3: ASSLVDRGEYEQY
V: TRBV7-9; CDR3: ASTWDGALYGYT
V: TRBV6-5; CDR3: ASSDRAREGNTGELF
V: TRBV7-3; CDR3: ASSFGGQGTTTDTQY
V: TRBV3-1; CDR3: ASKKAGEFYNEQF
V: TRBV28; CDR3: ASSFSGHEQF
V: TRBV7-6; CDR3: ASSLARSSYNEQF
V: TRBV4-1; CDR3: ASSQQANNEQF
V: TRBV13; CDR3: ASIQRGGTNEQF
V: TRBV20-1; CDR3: SARGPGTGVAKNIQY
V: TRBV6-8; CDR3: ASSGSGGAWNEQF
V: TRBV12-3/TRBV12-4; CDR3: ASSFWAGELF
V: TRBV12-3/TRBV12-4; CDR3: ASSLRGLPNEQF
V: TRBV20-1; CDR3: SAPRWKSGEGYGYT
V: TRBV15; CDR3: ATSRDPGSNQPQH
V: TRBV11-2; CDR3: ASSFPDRGENGELF
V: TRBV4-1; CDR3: ASSQGIAASGNKYDYGYT
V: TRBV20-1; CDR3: SAHPGTGNNQPQH
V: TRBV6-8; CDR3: ASREPSGYTEAF
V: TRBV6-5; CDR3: ATETLYNEQF